A single sample is the source of the 7 T cell receptor beta chains below, sequenced in a study of T cell repertoires in cytomegalovirus infection. TCRdb recomputed calls from the reads with MiXCR, one row per CDR3 protein. Found here are 200,000 to 250,000 distinct CDR3 sequences, roughly 22% of them singletons; the top ten hold 15% to 20%. The material sequenced was CD8+ T cells from PBMCs. The receptors stem from a human donor in good health (CMV status not recorded). Some clones in this sample may be carry-over from other donors' samples.

The chain employs TRBV19 and TRBJ1-1; possibly TRBD1 for D (6 bases). V lost 5 bases to trimming and J lost 0 bases, with 13 bases between them. Per the germline V gene, CDR1 is LNHDA and CDR2 is SQIVND (reference sequence). The CDR3 has 15 amino acids. The CDR3 protein is CASSPRTDLNTEAFF. The CDR3 DNA reads as TGTGCCAGTAGTCCCCGGACAGACTTGAACACTGAAGCTTTCTTT.

The chain has TRBV20-1 and TRBJ1-2, with D hard to call. V was cut by 5 bases and J by 5 bases, with 27 bases left in between. Per germline, CDR1 DFQATT and CDR2 SNEGSKA (reference sequence). This CDR3 region has 17 residues. CDR3 sequence: CSASRPDEGKVGYGYTF. The CDR3 DNA sequence: TGCAGTGCTTCGCGTCCCGATGAGGGAAAAGTTGGTTATGGCTACACCTTC.

The chain combines TRBV29-1 with TRBJ2-2; weak D call: TRBD2 (5 bases). CDR1 is SQVTM, CDR2 ANQGSEA, per germline. V shed 4 bases and J shed 4 bases, with 10 bases lying between them. The CDR3 extends over 13 amino acids. The CDR3 loop is CSVGSGSTGELFF. The DNA of the CDR3 is TGCAGCGTTGGTTCTGGGAGCACCGGGGAGCTGTTTTTT.

V is TRBV28 and J is TRBJ1-5, with D possibly TRBD1 on 6 matching bases. Per germline, CDR1 MDHEN and CDR2 SYDVKM. This CDR3 contains 18 residues. Trimming pared 1 base from V and 2 bases from J, leaving 18 bases between. CDR3 coding DNA: TGTGCCAGCAGTTTATTGGGTTTATCAGGGGTGGGCAATCAGCCCCAGCATTTT. It specifies CASSLLGLSGVGNQPQHF.

As for this clonotype: A much bigger clone sits one base away, suggesting this may be a read error. This sequence joins TRBV27 and TRBJ2-2; D unclear. The V gene's germline CDR1 is MNHEY and CDR2 SMNVEV (reference sequence). The CDR3 length is 16 residues. V lost 0 bases and J 6 bases, leaving 14 bases between the germline ends. The CDR3 region is CASSLSFVWVSGELFF. In nucleotides, the CDR3 is TGTGCCAGCAGTTTATCGTTCGTTTGGGTGTCCGGGGAGCTGTTTTTT.

This chain links TRBV20-1 with TRBJ2-4; TRBD1 is a possible D gene (6 bases). This CDR3 contains 13 residues. CDR1 and CDR2 (germline): DFQATT, SNEGSKA (reference sequence). V was clipped by 5 bases and J by 7 bases, with 15 bases between them. The CDR3 DNA reads TGCAGTGCTCTAACACAGGACAGTAACATTCAGTACTTC. Translated: CSALTQDSNIQYF.

This clonotype showed up many times. The rearrangement links TRBV6-5 to TRBJ2-1; 8 nucleotides align to TRBD2. V lost 2 bases and J lost 6; bases outside the gene matches: 9. The CDR3 spans 16 residues. Germline V gene data show CDR1 as MNHEY and CDR2 as SVGAGI. The CDR3 DNA follows: TGTGCCAGCAGTTACGTGTCGGGGGGGCCTCCCAATGAGCAGTTCTTC. Translated: CASSYVSGGPPNEQFF.